These 8 T cell receptor beta chains originate from one sample sequenced in a study of blood T cell repertoires in COVID-19. Measured with immunoSEQ multiplex PCR; TCRdb has only the in-frame clones, and not every one. The sample lists 340,000 or so clones; 80% to 90% were seen once. Sample: PBMCs or T cells enriched from blood (not recorded which). The origin of the receptors is a woman between 40 and 50 years old with acute COVID-19.

The chain combines TRBV5-1 with TRBJ2-7; 8 nucleotides align to TRBD1. CDR3 size: 14 residues. CDR1 is SGHRS and CDR2 is YFSETQ in the germline V gene. J was trimmed by 3 bases and V by 4 bases; bases with no gene match: 6. The CDR3 DNA is TGCGCCAGCAGCAACACAGGGGGAAGCTACGAGCAGTACTTC. It codes for CASSNTGGSYEQYF.

The V gene is TRBV27, the J gene TRBJ2-5; the match to TRBD1 covers 7 bases. The CDR3 is 18 amino acids. With 2 bases clipped from V and 4 bases from J, the junction kept 16 bases outside the gene matches. Germline-derived CDR1 and CDR2 are MNHEY and SMNVEV (reference sequence). CDR3 residues: CASSLRKGAIMMGETQYF. The CDR3 DNA sequence: TGTGCCAGCAGTTTACGTAAGGGGGCGATTATGATGGGAGAGACCCAGTACTTC.

This chain uses TRBV6-5 with TRBJ1-3; D call uncertain. The CDR3 has 16 amino acids. The V end lost 0 bases, the J end lost 0 bases, and 9 bases lay between the germline ends. Germline-derived CDR1 and CDR2 are MNHEY and SVGAGI. The CDR3 sequence is CASSYSRRGSGNTIYF. The CDR3 DNA sequence: TGTGCCAGCAGTTACTCGAGGCGGGGCTCTGGAAACACCATATATTTT.

The chain couples TRBV10-3 to TRBJ1-2; D perhaps matches TRBD1 (5 bases). V lost 6 bases and J lost 6, with 11 bases in between. The germline V gene encodes CDR1 ENHRY and CDR2 SYGVKD. The CDR3 is 12 amino acids. The CDR3 reads CAISQGRDGYTF. The CDR3 DNA follows: TGTGCCATCAGCCAGGGTCGTGATGGCTACACCTTC.

The CDR3 DNA reads TGCGCCAGCAGCCAAGTAGCGGGGGTTGGAAACACCATATATTTT. This translates into CASSQVAGVGNTIYF. This rearrangement joins TRBV4-3 to TRBJ1-3; D is perhaps TRBD1 (5 bases). The V gene's germline CDR1 is LGHNA and CDR2 YSLEER. There are 15 residues in the CDR3. With 1 base removed from V and 3 bases from J, the gap between germline ends came to 10 bases.

V usage is TRBV18 and J usage is TRBJ1-1; 9 nucleotides line up with TRBD1. V lost 3 bases to trimming and J lost 5 bases; unmatched junction nucleotides: 7. This CDR3 region has 15 residues. Germline-derived CDR1 and CDR2 are KGHSH and LQKENI. The CDR3 DNA follows: TGTGCCAGCTCACCGGAACAGGGGGCAGGGACTGAAGCTTTCTTT. Translating gives CASSPEQGAGTEAFF.

The CDR3 spells CASSLGGAAHNEQFF. In nucleotides, the CDR3 is TGTGCCAGCAGCTTAGGGGGCGCCGCTCACAATGAGCAGTTCTTC. J is TRBJ2-1 and V is TRBV7-3; D is possibly TRBD1 (6 bases). V lost 2 bases and J 5 bases, leaving 13 bases between the germline ends. Per the germline V gene, CDR1 is SGHTA and CDR2 is FQGTGA. The CDR3 length is 15 residues. Full variable domain (missing parts from reference TRBV7-3 and TRBJ2-1): GAGVSQTPSNKVTEKGKYVELRCDPISGHTALYWYRQSLGQGPEFLIYFQGTGAADDSGLPNDRFFAVRPEGSVSTLKIQRTERGDSAVYLCASSLGGAAHNEQFFGPGTRLTVL.

This chain uses TRBV10-3 with TRBJ2-2, with 15 nucleotides matching TRBD2. V dropped 5 bases and J dropped 1; count of bases not matched to a gene: 5. The CDR3 covers 18 residues. From germline, CDR1 is ENHRY and CDR2 SYGVKD. Here the CDR3 DNA reads TGTGCCATCAGTAGGACTAGCGGGGGGGCTGAGAACACCGGGGAGCTGTTTTTT. This encodes CAISRTSGGAENTGELFF.